The 13 T cell receptor beta chains below were found in one sample sequenced in a study of B cell selection in AIRE deficiency. Assay used: immunoSEQ multiplex PCR; TCRdb lists only in-frame clones, some missing. Of tens of thousands of clones listed, approximately 94% were seen once; the top ten hold roughly 2%. Regulatory T cells were sorted as CD4+CD25hiCD127low/negative cells. Sample: Tregs sorted from PBMCs. These receptors all come from a human donor with AIRE deficiency.

This chain links TRBV28 with TRBJ1-5; TRBD1 might be the D (6 bases). CDR1 and CDR2 from the germline V gene are MDHEN and SYDVKM. This CDR3 has 17 residues. V gave up 4 bases and J gave up 0 bases, with 16 bases separating them. The CDR3 region has the DNA TGTGCCAGCAGTTGGGCCCTGGGGGCATATAGCAATCAGCCCCAGCATTTT. It encodes CASSWALGAYSNQPQHF.

The CDR3 sequence is CASSFGHFSYEQYF. The CDR3 nucleotides are TGTGCCAGCAGCTTTGGGCATTTTTCCTACGAGCAGTACTTC. This rearrangement joins TRBV11-1 to TRBJ2-7; unclear D gene. The CDR3 sequence is 14 residues long. V was cut by 3 bases and J by 1 base, with 10 bases left in between. In germline, CDR1 is SGHAT, CDR2 FQDESV (reference sequence).

The V and J genes are TRBV25-1 and TRBJ2-7; possible D gene TRBD1, 6 bases. CDR3 length: 13 amino acids. V lost 7 bases and J 1 base, leaving 11 bases between the germline ends. Germline-derived CDR1 and CDR2 are MGHDK and SYGVNS. CDR3 sequence: CASNRVGSYEQYF. As DNA, the CDR3 is TGTGCCAGCAACAGGGTAGGTTCCTACGAGCAGTACTTC.

The V call is TRBV19, the J call TRBJ1-2; possibly TRBD1 for D (6 bases). CDR1 LNHDA and CDR2 SQIVND come from the germline V gene (reference sequence). Trimming took 1 base from V and 2 from J, leaving 8 bases between them. CDR3 length equals 14 residues. The CDR3 nucleotides are TGTGCCAGTAGTATAGTACAGGGCAACTATGGCTACACCTTC. Translated: CASSIVQGNYGYTF.

The CDR3 DNA reads TGTGCCAGCAGCCAAGAAGCAGGGACTTGGAATGAGCAGTTCTTC. This sequence encodes CASSQEAGTWNEQFF. The chain couples TRBV4-2 to TRBJ2-1; maybe TRBD2 (6 bases). V lost 0 bases and J lost 7, with 13 bases in between. In germline, CDR1 is LGHNA, CDR2 YNFKEQ. The CDR3 contains 15 residues.

The CDR3: CASSQDGISYEQYF. DNA of the CDR3: TGTGCCAGCAGCCAAGATGGAATTTCCTACGAGCAGTACTTC. The chain carries TRBV14 and TRBJ2-7; D call uncertain. The CDR3 consists of 14 residues. Trimming stripped 0 bases from V and 1 base from J, with 7 bases between. Looked up from germline, CDR1 is SGHDN and CDR2 is FVKESK.

V and J are TRBV7-2 and TRBJ1-6; 9 nucleotides agree with TRBD1. This CDR3 has 15 residues. CDR1 and CDR2 from the germline V gene are SGHTA and FQGNSA. V trimming: 3 bases; J trimming: 13 bases; junction bases outside the gene matches: 10. This chain's CDR3 is CASSLPGQGLTPLHF. CDR3 DNA sequence: TGTGCCAGCAGCTTGCCGGGACAGGGTTTAACGCCCCTCCACTTT.

The chain links TRBV10-3 to TRBJ2-7; the D is unclear. CDR3 length: 12 residues. V gave up 4 bases and J gave up 3 bases, with 7 bases separating them. Per the germline V gene, CDR1 is ENHRY and CDR2 is SYGVKD. The CDR3 region has the DNA TGTGCCATCAGTGTTGACATCTACGAGCAGTACTTC. This encodes CAISVDIYEQYF.

The chain carries TRBV6-1 and TRBJ2-7; 15 bases agree with TRBD2. Per germline, CDR1 MNHNS and CDR2 SASEGT. This CDR3 contains 11 residues. Germline trimming cut 8 bases from V and 11 bases from J; bases unmatched to any gene: 1. The CDR3 here is CASRTSGREYF. CDR3 nucleotide sequence: TGTGCCAGCCGGACTAGCGGGAGGGAGTACTTC.

The chain uses TRBV12-5 and TRBJ2-5; no definite D call. The V gene's germline CDR1 is LGHNT and CDR2 FRNRAP. V gave up 2 bases and J gave up 5 bases, with 3 bases separating them. The CDR3 covers 11 residues. CDR3 sequence (DNA): TGTGCTAGTGGTTTGCGTGAGACCCAGTACTTC. It specifies CASGLRETQYF.

Here the CDR3 DNA reads TGTGCCAGCAGTTTTAGTGGGGGACAAGAGACCCAGTACTTC. Translated: CASSFSGGQETQYF. The rearrangement uses TRBV28 and TRBJ2-5, with D possibly being TRBD1 or TRBD2 (5 bases each). The CDR3 has 14 residues. Between the trimmed V and J ends, which lost 3 bases and 2 bases, there was a span of 10 bases. The V gene's germline CDR1 is MDHEN and CDR2 SYDVKM. The full variable domain, rest sourced from reference TRBV28 and TRBJ2-5, is DVKVTQSSRYLVKRTGEKVFLECVQDMDHENMFWYRQDPGLGLRLIYFSYDVKMKEKGDIPEGYSVSREKKERFSLILESASTNQTSMYLCASSFSGGQETQYFGPGTRLLVL.

The V gene is TRBV10-3, the J gene TRBJ2-1, with TRBD2 as a possible D gene (7 bases). V was trimmed by 8 bases and J by 7 bases, leaving 21 bases between them. This CDR3 is built from 15 residues. Germline CDR1 reads ENHRY; CDR2 reads SYGVKD. The CDR3 region has the DNA TGTGCCATCGGGGGCGCGGCTAGCGGCCCGAATGAGCAGTTCTTC. This encodes CAIGGAASGPNEQFF.

The V and J genes are TRBV20-1 and TRBJ2-1; perhaps TRBD2 as D (6 bases). The length of the CDR3 is 11 residues. The germline CDR1 and CDR2 sequences are DFQATT and SNEGSKA (reference sequence). The V and J ends lost 2 bases and 8 bases respectively, with 7 bases between them. CDR3: CSARRDYEQFF. CDR3 sequence (DNA): TGCAGTGCTAGAAGGGACTATGAGCAGTTCTTC.